The entry that follows covers one TCR beta chain sequence. Germline-derived CDR1 and CDR2 are LNHDA and SQIVND (reference sequence). This CDR3 has 17 amino acids. J lost 4 bases, V lost 3 bases, and 14 bases had no gene match. The data were taken from a study of cytomegalovirus exposure and HLA in healthy donors. A multiplex PCR was run with 60 Vbeta primers and 13 Jbeta primers. Profiled with immunoSEQ multiplex PCR; TCRdb holds only in-frame clones, not every one. This table has about 200,000 clones, roughly 84% appearing once. The chain is built from TRBV19 and TRBJ2-5, with 7 bases aligning to TRBD2. This receptor was obtained from a middle-aged man in good health and CMV-seronegative. What was sequenced was PBMCs. The CDR3, as DNA: TGTGCCAGTAGTATGGGGCCTGCGGGAGAGTTCGGAGAGACCCAGTACTTC. Its protein product is CASSMGPAGEFGETQYF.